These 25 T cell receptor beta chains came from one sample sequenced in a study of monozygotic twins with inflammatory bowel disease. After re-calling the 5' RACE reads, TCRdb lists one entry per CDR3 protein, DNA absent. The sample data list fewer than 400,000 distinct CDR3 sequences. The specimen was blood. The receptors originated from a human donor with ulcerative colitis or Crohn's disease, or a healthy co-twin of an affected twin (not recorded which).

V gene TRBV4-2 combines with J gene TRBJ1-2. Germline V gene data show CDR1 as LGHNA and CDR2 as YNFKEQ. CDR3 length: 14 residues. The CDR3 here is CASRHKGGGAGYTF.

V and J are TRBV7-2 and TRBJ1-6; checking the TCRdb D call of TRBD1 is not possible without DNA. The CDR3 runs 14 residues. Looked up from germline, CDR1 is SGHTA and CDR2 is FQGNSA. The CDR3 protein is CASSNMRQGPPLHF.

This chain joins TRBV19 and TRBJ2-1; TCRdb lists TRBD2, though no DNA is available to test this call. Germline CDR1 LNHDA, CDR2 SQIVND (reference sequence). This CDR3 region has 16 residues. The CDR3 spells CASSAGLAGRWNEQFF.

The CDR3 sequence: CSTVGRANTGELFF. The chain uses TRBV20-1 and TRBJ2-2; checking the TCRdb D call of TRBD2 is not possible without DNA. The germline V gene encodes CDR1 DFQATT and CDR2 SNEGSKA (reference sequence). CDR3 length: 14 residues.

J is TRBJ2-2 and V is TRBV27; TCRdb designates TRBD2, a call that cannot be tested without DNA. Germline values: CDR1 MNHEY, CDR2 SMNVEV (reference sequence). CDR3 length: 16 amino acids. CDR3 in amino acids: CASSELAGLNTGELFF.

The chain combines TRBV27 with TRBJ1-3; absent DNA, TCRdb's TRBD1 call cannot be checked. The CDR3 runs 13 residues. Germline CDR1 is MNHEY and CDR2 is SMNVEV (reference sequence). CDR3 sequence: CASTNRGGNTIYF.

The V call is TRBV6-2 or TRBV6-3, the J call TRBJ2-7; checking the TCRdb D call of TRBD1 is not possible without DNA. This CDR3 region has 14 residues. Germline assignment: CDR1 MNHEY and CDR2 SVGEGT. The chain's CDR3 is CAIKTRDITYEQYF.

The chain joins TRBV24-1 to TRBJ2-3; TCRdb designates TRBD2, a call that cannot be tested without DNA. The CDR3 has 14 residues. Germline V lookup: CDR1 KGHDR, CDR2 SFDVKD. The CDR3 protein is CATSVGGDTDTQYF.

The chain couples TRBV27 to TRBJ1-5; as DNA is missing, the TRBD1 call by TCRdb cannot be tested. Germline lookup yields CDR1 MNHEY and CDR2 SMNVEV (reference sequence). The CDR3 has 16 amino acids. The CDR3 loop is CASSTLGTRYNQPQHF.

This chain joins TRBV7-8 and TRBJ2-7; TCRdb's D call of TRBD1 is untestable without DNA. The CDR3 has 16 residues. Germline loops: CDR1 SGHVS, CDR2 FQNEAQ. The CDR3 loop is CASSLSSRGGSYEQYF. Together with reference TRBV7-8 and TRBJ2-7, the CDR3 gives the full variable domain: GAGVSQSPRYKVAKRGQDVALRCDPISGHVSLFWYQQALGQGPEFLTYFQNEAQLDKSGLPSDRFFAERPEGSVSTLKIQRTQQEDSAVYLCASSLSSRGGSYEQYFGPGTRLTVT.

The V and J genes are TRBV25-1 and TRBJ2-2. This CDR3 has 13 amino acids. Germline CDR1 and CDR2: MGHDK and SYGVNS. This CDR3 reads CASSELEGGELFF.

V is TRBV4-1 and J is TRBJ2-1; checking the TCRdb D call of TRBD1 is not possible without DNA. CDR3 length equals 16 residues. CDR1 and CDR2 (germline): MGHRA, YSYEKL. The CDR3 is CASSQRGGPPYNEQFF.

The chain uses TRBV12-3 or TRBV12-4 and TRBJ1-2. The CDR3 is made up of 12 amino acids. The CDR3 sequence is CASSLMEYGYTF.

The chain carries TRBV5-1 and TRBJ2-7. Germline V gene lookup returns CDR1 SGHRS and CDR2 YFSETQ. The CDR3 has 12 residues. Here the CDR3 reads CASSRNDYEQYF.

The CDR3 is CASSWELASYIGELFF. This chain uses TRBV7-8 with TRBJ2-2; TCRdb selects TRBD2, and the lack of DNA leaves this call unchecked. Germline V gives CDR1 SGHVS, CDR2 FQNEAQ. The CDR3 runs 16 residues. Full variable domain (rest looked up from reference TRBV7-8 and TRBJ2-2): GAGVSQSPRYKVAKRGQDVALRCDPISGHVSLFWYQQALGQGPEFLTYFQNEAQLDKSGLPSDRFFAERPEGSVSTLKIQRTQQEDSAVYLCASSWELASYIGELFFGEGSRLTVL.

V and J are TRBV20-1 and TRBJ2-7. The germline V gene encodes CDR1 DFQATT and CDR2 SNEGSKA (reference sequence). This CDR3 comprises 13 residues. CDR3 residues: CSARPSRGYEQYF.

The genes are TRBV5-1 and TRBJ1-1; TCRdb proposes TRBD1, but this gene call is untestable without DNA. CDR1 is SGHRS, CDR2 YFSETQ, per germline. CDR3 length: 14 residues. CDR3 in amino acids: CASSFMGTANEAFF.

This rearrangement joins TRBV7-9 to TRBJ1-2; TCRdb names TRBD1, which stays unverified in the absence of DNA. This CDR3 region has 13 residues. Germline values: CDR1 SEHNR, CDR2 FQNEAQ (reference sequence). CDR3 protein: CASSLLRSGDYTF.

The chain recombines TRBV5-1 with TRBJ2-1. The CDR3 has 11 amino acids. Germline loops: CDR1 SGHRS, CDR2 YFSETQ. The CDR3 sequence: CASSLRDEQFF.

CDR3 amino acids: CSATGLEKISSYEQYF. V and J are TRBV20-1 and TRBJ2-7; lacking DNA, the TRBD2 call made by TCRdb goes unchecked. The CDR3 is made up of 16 amino acids. Germline V gene sequence: CDR1 DFQATT, CDR2 SNEGSKA (reference sequence).

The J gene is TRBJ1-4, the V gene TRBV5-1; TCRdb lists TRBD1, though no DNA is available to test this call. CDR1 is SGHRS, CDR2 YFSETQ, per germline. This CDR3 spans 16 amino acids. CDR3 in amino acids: CASSRGTLETFEKLFF. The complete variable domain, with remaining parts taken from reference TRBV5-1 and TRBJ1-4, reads KAGVTQTPRYLIKTRGQQVTLSCSPISGHRSVSWYQQTPGQGLQFLFEYFSETQRNKGNFPGRFSGRQFSNSRSEMNVSTLELGDSALYLCASSRGTLETFEKLFFGSGTQLSVL.

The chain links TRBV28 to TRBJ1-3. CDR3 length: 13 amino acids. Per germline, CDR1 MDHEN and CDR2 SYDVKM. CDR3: CASSVSPGNTIYF.

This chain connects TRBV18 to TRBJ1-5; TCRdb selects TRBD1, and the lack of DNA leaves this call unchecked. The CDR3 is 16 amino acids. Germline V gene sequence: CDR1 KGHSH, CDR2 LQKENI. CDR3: CASSGPLSNSNQPQHF.

The CDR3 loop is CASSPEGGGEAFF. The chain joins TRBV7-9 to TRBJ1-1; lacking DNA, the TRBD1 call made by TCRdb goes unchecked. CDR1 SEHNR and CDR2 FQNEAQ come from the germline V gene (reference sequence). This CDR3 comprises 13 residues. Based on the CDR3 plus reference TRBV7-9 and TRBJ1-1, the full variable domain is DTGVSQNPRHKITKRGQNVTFRCDPISEHNRLYWYRQTLGQGPEFLTYFQNEAQLEKSRLLSDRFSAERPKGSFSTLEIQRTEQGDSAMYLCASSPEGGGEAFFGQGTRLTVV.

The CDR3 loop reads CASSVWTSGRIGYNEQFF. The chain is built from TRBV2 and TRBJ2-1; the TRBD2 assignment by TCRdb is unverifiable without DNA. This CDR3 has 18 amino acids. The germline V gene encodes CDR1 SNHLY and CDR2 FYNNEI.